Following are 10 T cell receptor beta chains from one sample sequenced in a study of cytomegalovirus exposure and HLA in healthy donors. The primer mix had 60 Vbeta and 13 Jbeta primers. Assay: immunoSEQ multiplex PCR; the TCRdb copy retains only in-frame clones and omits some. The table shows more than 90,000 clones, with roughly 79% occurring only once. Sequencing input: PBMCs. These receptors all come from a woman aged 70-85 years in good health and CMV-seropositive.

This clone was observed a handful of times. The rearrangement joins TRBV5-1 to TRBJ2-7; 13 bases agree with TRBD2. The CDR3 spans 16 residues. V lost 2 bases to trimming and J lost 4 bases; unmatched junction nucleotides: 6. Germline V lookup: CDR1 SGHRS, CDR2 YFSETQ. This CDR3 is CASSFTGTSGTYEQYF. The CDR3 DNA reads as TGCGCCAGCAGCTTCACCGGGACTAGCGGGACTTACGAGCAGTACTTC.

The chain recombines TRBV25-1 with TRBJ2-7; D possibly corresponds to TRBD1 (5 bases). Between the trimmed V and J ends, which lost 4 bases and 0 bases, there was a span of 10 bases. This CDR3 has 14 amino acids. Germline lookup yields CDR1 MGHDK and CDR2 SYGVNS. CDR3 DNA sequence: TGTGCCAGCAGTGTTCAGGGTAACTCCTACGAGCAGTACTTC. Its translation is CASSVQGNSYEQYF.

This clone showed up just a few times. J is TRBJ2-7 and V is TRBV5-1, with D perhaps matching TRBD2 (6 bases). The germline CDR1 and CDR2 sequences are SGHRS and YFSETQ. V was shortened by 1 base and J by 6 bases, with 17 bases between the two germline ends. CDR3 size: 15 residues. CDR3 sequence: CASSLSSVSGGEQYF. The CDR3 DNA is TGCGCCAGCAGCTTGAGTAGCGTCTCCGGGGGCGAGCAGTACTTC.

This clone was seen just once. V is TRBV19 and J is TRBJ2-5, with TRBD2 matching over 9 bases. CDR1 and CDR2 from the germline V gene are LNHDA and SQIVND (reference sequence). The J segment lost 5 bases and the V segment lost 6 bases, leaving 10 bases of the junction unmatched. The CDR3 totals 15 residues. The CDR3 region is CASRPHGTSTETQYF. The CDR3 DNA follows: TGTGCCAGTAGGCCTCACGGGACTAGCACTGAGACCCAGTACTTC.

The chain combines TRBV30 with TRBJ1-1; TRBD1 agrees at 7 bases. The CDR3 runs to 15 residues. From germline, CDR1 is GTSNPN and CDR2 SVGIG (reference sequence). V lost 4 bases to trimming and J lost 0 bases; unmatched junction nucleotides: 8. Here the CDR3 DNA reads TGTGCCTGGACCTACTCTGGGACAGTGAACACTGAAGCTTTCTTT. Its protein is CAWTYSGTVNTEAFF. Filled out from reference TRBV30 and TRBJ1-1, the complete variable domain reads SQTIHQWPATLVQPVGSPLSLECTVEGTSNPNLYWYRQAAGRGLQLLFYSVGIGQISSEVPQNLSASRPQDRQFILSSKKLLLSDSGFYLCAWTYSGTVNTEAFFGQGTRLTVV.

The chain couples TRBV5-4 to TRBJ2-5, with 9 bases that match TRBD1. Germline V gene lookup returns CDR1 SGHNT and CDR2 YYREEE (reference sequence). The CDR3 totals 15 residues. With 3 bases clipped from V and 5 bases from J, the junction kept 8 bases outside the gene matches. CDR3 protein: CASSWGLGTGETQYF. CDR3 DNA sequence: TGTGCCAGCAGCTGGGGGCTCGGGACAGGGGAGACCCAGTACTTC. Drawing the rest from reference TRBV5-4 and TRBJ2-5, the complete variable domain is ETGVTQSPTHLIKTRGQQVTLRCSSQSGHNTVSWYQQALGQGPQFIFQYYREEENGRGNFPPRFSGLQFPNYSSELNVNALELDDSALYLCASSWGLGTGETQYFGPGTRLLVL.

This chain links TRBV4-1 with TRBJ1-1; D remains unclear. This CDR3 has 13 residues. Germline V gene data show CDR1 as MGHRA and CDR2 as YSYEKL. V dropped 3 bases and J dropped 0 bases, with 5 bases sitting between them. The CDR3 DNA reads as TGCGCCAGCAGCCAGTCAGTGAACACTGAAGCTTTCTTT. Protein product: CASSQSVNTEAFF.

This chain links TRBV5-1 with TRBJ2-3; the match to TRBD2 covers 11 bases. The CDR3 is made up of 17 amino acids. Germline V gene lookup returns CDR1 SGHRS and CDR2 YFSETQ. V shed 1 base, J shed 4 bases, and the junction held 8 bases outside the gene matches. The CDR3 bases are TGCGCCAGCAGCTTGCGGGGACTAGCGGATGGAGCAGATACGCAGTATTTT. Translated: CASSLRGLADGADTQYF.

This clone occurred many times. The V call is TRBV6-6, the J call TRBJ1-2, with D hard to call. Between the trimmed V and J ends, which lost 6 bases and 2 bases, there was a span of 10 bases. The length of the CDR3 is 13 residues. Looked up from germline, CDR1 is MNHNY and CDR2 is SVGAGI (reference sequence). CDR3 in amino acids: CASSHEGNYGYTF. In nucleotides, the CDR3 is TGTGCCAGCAGCCACGAGGGAAACTATGGCTACACCTTC.

This clone was detected a few times. This chain uses TRBV5-1 with TRBJ1-1; TRBD1 aligns across 10 bases. This CDR3 region has 15 residues. Germline V gene data show CDR1 as SGHRS and CDR2 as YFSETQ. V shed 3 bases and J 1 base; nucleotides not matched to a gene: 3. The CDR3 is CASSSWTGGNTEAFF. The CDR3 DNA reads as TGCGCCAGCAGCTCCTGGACAGGGGGGAACACTGAAGCTTTCTTT.